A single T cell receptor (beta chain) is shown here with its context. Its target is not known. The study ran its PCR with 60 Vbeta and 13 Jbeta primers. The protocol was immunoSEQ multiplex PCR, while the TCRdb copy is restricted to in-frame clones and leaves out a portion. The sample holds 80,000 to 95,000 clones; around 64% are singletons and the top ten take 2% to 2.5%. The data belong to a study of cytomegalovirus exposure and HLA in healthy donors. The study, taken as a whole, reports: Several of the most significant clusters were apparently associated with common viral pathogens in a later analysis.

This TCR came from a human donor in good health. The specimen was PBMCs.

The CDR3 DNA reads as TGCAGCGTTGAGAGTAAGACAGTTAACTATGGCTACACCTTC. Its protein is CSVESKTVNYGYTF. The chain carries TRBV29-1 and TRBJ1-2, with TRBD1 as a possible D gene (5 bases). Trimming stripped 3 bases from V and 1 base from J, with 12 bases between. Germline V gene data show CDR1 as SQVTM and CDR2 as ANQGSEA. The CDR3 runs to 14 residues.